These 7 T cell receptor beta chains came from one sample sequenced in a study of T cell responses to AZD1222 COVID-19 vaccine. Sequencing used immunoSEQ multiplex PCR; TCRdb keeps in-frame clones, though not all of them. The table shows 130,000 to 150,000 clones, with 75% to 95% occurring only once. Here the sequenced sample was peripheral blood, taken on day 0 of MenACWY control vaccination. These receptors originate from an adult in good health.

V and J are TRBV5-1 and TRBJ2-1; possibly TRBD2 for D (6 bases). The CDR3 has 16 residues. In germline, CDR1 is SGHRS, CDR2 YFSETQ. V was trimmed by 4 bases and J by 8 bases, leaving 22 bases between them. This CDR3 reads CASSAPREPTGDEQFF. CDR3 in DNA: TGCGCCAGCAGCGCGCCCCGGGAGCCCACGGGCGATGAGCAGTTCTTC. The variable domain in full, with the rest retrieved from reference TRBV5-1 and TRBJ2-1, is KAGVTQTPRYLIKTRGQQVTLSCSPISGHRSVSWYQQTPGQGLQFLFEYFSETQRNKGNFPGRFSGRQFSNSRSEMNVSTLELGDSALYLCASSAPREPTGDEQFFGPGTRLTVL.

The chain is built from TRBV14 and TRBJ2-7; 12 positions match TRBD1. The germline CDR1 and CDR2 sequences are SGHDN and FVKESK. This CDR3 region has 15 residues. The V and J ends lost 5 bases and 4 bases, in that order; junction bases with no gene match: 6. Written as DNA, the CDR3 is TGTGCCAGCAGCTCCCGGGACAGGGGGCTATACGAGCAGTACTTC. This translates into CASSSRDRGLYEQYF.

The V call is TRBV6-1, the J call TRBJ1-6; TRBD1 agrees at 9 bases. The junction had 0 bases not matched to a gene; V was cut back by 2 bases and J by 7 bases. Germline CDR1 is MNHNS and CDR2 is SASEGT. This CDR3 is 14 amino acids long. CDR3 loop: CASSETGGNSPLHF. The CDR3 nucleotides are TGTGCCAGCAGTGAAACAGGGGGCAATTCACCCCTCCACTTT.

The gene calls are TRBV7-9 and TRBJ1-2; no clear D. CDR1 is SEHNR, CDR2 FQNEAQ, per germline (reference sequence). V was clipped by 1 base and J by 1 base, with 13 bases between them. The CDR3 contains 16 residues. The DNA for the CDR3 is TGTGCCAGCAGCTTAGGAGGGCAGATCCTTAACTATGGCTACACCTTC. As protein: CASSLGGQILNYGYTF.

The chain couples TRBV10-1 to TRBJ2-3; no clear D gene. The CDR3 contains 14 residues. V was clipped by 2 bases and J by 0 bases, with 6 bases between them. Germline values: CDR1 WNHNN, CDR2 SYGVQD (reference sequence). Here the CDR3 reads CASSEDISTDTQYF. The CDR3 nucleotides are TGCGCCAGCAGTGAGGACATTAGCACAGATACGCAGTATTTT.

The chain has TRBV18 and TRBJ2-3, with 12 bases matching TRBD2. The J segment lost 6 bases and the V segment lost 3 bases, leaving 7 bases of the junction unmatched. CDR1 is KGHSH and CDR2 is LQKENI in the germline V gene. CDR3 length equals 16 residues. The CDR3 region is CASSPRLAGAGDTQYF. CDR3 bases: TGTGCCAGCTCACCCCGACTAGCGGGGGCGGGGGATACGCAGTATTTT.

The J gene is TRBJ1-3, the V gene TRBV3-1 (or the pseudogene TRBV3-2), with D perhaps matching TRBD1 (6 bases). Trimming removed 3 bases at V and 0 bases at J, with 15 bases between. There are 17 residues in the CDR3. Germline CDR1 and CDR2: LGHDT and YNNKEL (reference sequence). The CDR3 sequence is CASSQLDSWLSGNTIYF. DNA for the CDR3: TGTGCCAGCAGCCAGCTGGACAGTTGGCTCTCTGGAAACACCATATATTTT.